The next 7 T cell receptor beta chains were all read from a single sample in a study of cytomegalovirus exposure and HLA in healthy donors. Sequenced by immunoSEQ multiplex PCR; TCRdb stores in-frame clones only, minus some. The data show under 150,000 clones, 70% to 90% seen once. Sequencing was carried out using PBMCs. These receptors came from a man between 18 and 35 years old in good health and CMV-seropositive.

The chain recombines TRBV10-2 with TRBJ2-5; D is uncertain. V lost 7 bases to trimming and J lost 5 bases, with 8 bases between them. Germline V gene lookup returns CDR1 WSHSY and CDR2 SAAADI. The CDR3 spans 11 residues. CDR3 in amino acids: CASKSVETQYF. The CDR3 DNA reads TGCGCCAGCAAGAGTGTGGAGACCCAGTACTTC.

The chain combines TRBV29-1 with TRBJ1-1; D remains unclear. Germline values: CDR1 SQVTM, CDR2 ANQGSEA. The CDR3 length is 13 residues. Trimming took 2 bases from V and 5 from J, leaving 12 bases between them. The CDR3: CSVERNSLTEAFF. The DNA of the CDR3 is TGCAGCGTTGAACGCAACAGCCTGACTGAAGCTTTCTTT.

This clone was counted between two and nine times. The chain couples TRBV11-2 to TRBJ1-4; no definite D call. Trimming shortened V by 4 bases and J by 7 bases, and 10 bases separated the two germline ends. The germline V gene encodes CDR1 SGHAT and CDR2 FQNNGV. This CDR3 has 13 amino acids. CDR3 nucleotide sequence: TGTGCCAGCAGCTCAAATAACGGTGAAAAACTGTTTTTT. Translation gives CASSSNNGEKLFF.

The chain combines TRBV19 with TRBJ2-1, with 8 positions matching TRBD2. CDR3 length: 14 residues. Germline V gene lookup returns CDR1 LNHDA and CDR2 SQIVND (reference sequence). V lost 8 bases and J lost 6; bases outside the gene matches: 9. The chain's CDR3 is CASSNSGRGNEQFF. CDR3 DNA: TGTGCCAGTTCTAACAGCGGGAGAGGCAATGAGCAGTTCTTC. The full variable domain, its missing parts supplied by reference TRBV19 and TRBJ2-1, is DGGITQSPKYLFRKEGQNVTLSCEQNLNHDAMYWYRQDPGQGLRLIYYSQIVNDFQKGDIAEGYSVSREKKESFPLTVTSAQKNPTAFYLCASSNSGRGNEQFFGPGTRLTVL.

V and J are TRBV19 and TRBJ1-1; D may be TRBD1 (6 bases). This CDR3 contains 16 residues. V gave up 3 bases and J gave up 0 bases, with 14 bases separating them. Per germline, CDR1 LNHDA and CDR2 SQIVND (reference sequence). CDR3 DNA sequence: TGTGCCAGTAGTATCTCCTTGGGACATATGAACACTGAAGCTTTCTTT. Residues: CASSISLGHMNTEAFF.

J is TRBJ1-3 and V is TRBV5-1; D might be TRBD1 (6 bases). The V end lost 4 bases, the J end lost 1 base, and 15 bases lay between the germline ends. Germline assignment: CDR1 SGHRS and CDR2 YFSETQ. This CDR3 spans 16 amino acids. The CDR3 protein is CASSQDSTLSGNTIYF. The DNA for the CDR3 is TGCGCCAGCAGCCAGGACAGCACGCTTTCTGGAAACACCATATATTTT.

CDR3 sequence reads: CASSYALGQGTEAFF. In DNA form, the CDR3 reads TGCGCCAGCAGCTACGCATTGGGGCAGGGCACTGAAGCTTTCTTT. V usage is TRBV5-1 and J usage is TRBJ1-1, with TRBD1 as a possible D gene (5 bases). Trimming took off 3 bases at V and 4 bases at J, with 16 bases between the two ends. The CDR3 has 15 residues. Germline loops: CDR1 SGHRS, CDR2 YFSETQ.